Given below is one T cell receptor beta chain in context. Its antigen remains unidentified. The record originates from a study of regulatory T cells in long-lasting Graves disease. Study outcomes and limitations: Persistent patients shared more public clonotypes (about 2,700) than newly diagnosed patients (around 1,000).

Construction of TCR beta libraries relied on iRepertoire HTBI primers and on Arm-PCR targeting CDR3 regions. Via MiXCR, TCRdb re-called the multiplex PCR reads, giving one row per CDR3 protein. Among about 530,000 distinct CDR3 sequences, around 16% were seen once, and the ten largest hold roughly 25%. The time point denotes: newly diagnosed GD, antithyroid drugs for less than 3 months. Preparation of the TCR library used RNA extracted from PBMCs. These records were also assigned to another study, of T cells in Graves' hyperthyroidism and ophthalmopathy. That report adds: Clinical symptoms, serum thyroxine and TRAb, thyroid ultrasound and orbital computed tomography were used for the diagnoses.

The sample in question was peripheral blood mononuclear cells (PBMCs), obtained at new diagnosis, from a patient treated with antithyroid drugs. The sequence derives from a woman aged 35-60 years with Graves disease.

This CDR3 is CASGLAVYNEQFF. The CDR3 nucleotides are TGTGCCAGCGGACTAGCGGTTTACAATGAGCAGTTCTTC. The chain recombines TRBV19 with TRBJ2-1; TRBD2 agrees at 10 bases. Germline CDR1 LNHDA, CDR2 SQIVND (reference sequence). Unmatched junction bases numbered 3, after V lost 9 bases and J lost 4 bases. The CDR3 runs to 13 residues.